The 22 T cell receptor beta chains given below trace back to one sample, sequenced in a study of cytomegalovirus exposure and HLA in healthy donors. The PCR contained 60 Vbeta and 13 Jbeta primers. Repertoires were generated with immunoSEQ multiplex PCR, while TCRdb's copy carries only in-frame clones and drops some. This sample has 95,000 to 100,000 clones, with 77% found just once. Input material: PBMCs. The receptors were sampled from a female donor in good health and CMV-seronegative.

This clone was detected only once. The junction differs from germline at one of its ends, possibly a read error. The CDR3 is CAGRETGNQPQHF. CDR3 nucleotide sequence: TGTGCCGGCAGGGAGACAGGTAATCAGCCCCAGCATTTT. This sequence joins TRBV2 and TRBJ1-5; D may be TRBD1 (6 bases). CDR1 SNHLY and CDR2 FYNNEI come from the germline V gene. CDR3 length: 13 residues.

V usage is TRBV30 and J usage is TRBJ2-7, with a weak D call TRBD1 (6 bases). Trimming cost V 4 bases and J 3 bases, with 10 bases left between them. Germline V gene lookup returns CDR1 GTSNPN and CDR2 SVGIG (reference sequence). This CDR3 is 12 amino acids long. The CDR3 here is CAWTDSFYEQYF. The CDR3 DNA is TGTGCCTGGACGGACAGCTTCTACGAGCAGTACTTC.

This clone has only a few counts. J is TRBJ2-3 and V is TRBV5-1, with 10 positions matching TRBD2. CDR1 is SGHRS, CDR2 YFSETQ, per germline. The CDR3 covers 17 residues. J gave up 3 bases and V 1 base, and 8 bases lay outside the gene matches. The CDR3 region has the DNA TGCGCCAGCAGCTTGACTAGCGGGATTGGAGGAACAGATACGCAGTATTTT. It codes for CASSLTSGIGGTDTQYF.

J is TRBJ2-2 and V is TRBV11-2; maybe TRBD2 (5 bases). V was clipped by 0 bases and J by 2 bases, with 13 bases between them. The CDR3 has 17 amino acids. CDR1 and CDR2 (germline): SGHAT, FQNNGV. CDR3 region: CASSLELLAYNTGELFF. CDR3 coding DNA: TGTGCCAGCAGCTTAGAATTGCTAGCTTATAACACCGGGGAGCTGTTTTTT.

This chain joins TRBV10-3 and TRBJ2-7; D perhaps matches TRBD1 (5 bases). V lost 10 bases and J lost 2, with 24 bases in between. The CDR3 runs 16 residues. CDR1 is ENHRY, CDR2 SYGVKD, per germline. CDR3 in amino acids: CATKPEAHRSTYEQYF. As DNA, the CDR3 is TGTGCCACCAAGCCCGAAGCGCACAGGTCCACCTACGAGCAGTACTTC.

The V and J genes are TRBV18 and TRBJ1-1; 7 positions match TRBD1. From germline, CDR1 is KGHSH and CDR2 LQKENI. The ends lost 3 bases at V and 1 base at J; junction bases unmatched: 5. The CDR3 runs 15 residues. CDR3 sequence (DNA): TGTGCCAGCTCACCCCAGGGACAGTCGAACACTGAAGCTTTCTTT. It yields the protein CASSPQGQSNTEAFF.

The chain employs TRBV6-6 and TRBJ2-7; D is possibly TRBD1 (6 bases). V dropped 0 bases and J dropped 3 bases, with 6 bases sitting between them. The CDR3 runs 13 residues. CDR1 is MNHNY and CDR2 is SVGAGI in the germline V gene (reference sequence). Here the CDR3 DNA reads TGTGCCAGCAGTTACTCGGACAGCTACGAGCAGTACTTC. This encodes CASSYSDSYEQYF.

V and J are TRBV7-3 and TRBJ2-3; no clear D gene. V was shortened by 5 bases and J by 0 bases, with 15 bases between the two germline ends. Looked up from germline, CDR1 is SGHTA and CDR2 is FQGTGA. The CDR3 is 16 residues long. The chain's CDR3 is CASSPSSLESTDTQYF. The CDR3 DNA reads TGTGCCAGCAGCCCCTCCTCTCTAGAAAGCACAGATACGCAGTATTTT.

The chain is built from TRBV5-1 and TRBJ1-1, with 8 bases matching TRBD1. The trim removed 0 bases at V and 2 bases at J, leaving 3 bases unmatched. This CDR3 is 15 amino acids long. The germline CDR1 and CDR2 sequences are SGHRS and YFSETQ. CDR3 sequence reads: CASSLDRGRNTEAFF. The CDR3 bases are TGCGCCAGCAGCTTGGACAGGGGGAGAAACACTGAAGCTTTCTTT.

This clone was seen only a few times. This chain uses TRBV7-9 with TRBJ1-5, with D hard to call. This CDR3 is 15 amino acids long. Per the germline V gene, CDR1 is SEHNR and CDR2 is FQNEAQ (reference sequence). The V end was cut by 0 bases, the J end by 0 bases, with 6 bases between. The CDR3 sequence is CASSLASDSNQPQHF. The CDR3 region has the DNA TGTGCCAGCAGCTTAGCGAGCGATAGCAATCAGCCCCAGCATTTT.

In DNA, the CDR3 is TGTGCCAGCAGCTGGGCCCCGTTCACCGGGGAGCTGTTTTTT. Its protein product is CASSWAPFTGELFF. J is TRBJ2-2 and V is TRBV7-2; D uncertain. This CDR3 comprises 14 residues. Germline V gene sequence: CDR1 SGHTA, CDR2 FQGNSA. V gave up 4 bases and J gave up 4 bases, with 10 bases separating them. The variable domain in full, completed from reference TRBV7-2 and TRBJ2-2, reads GAGVSQSPSNKVTEKGKDVELRCDPISGHTALYWYRQSLGQGLEFLIYFQGNSAPDKSGLPSDRFSAERTGGSVSTLTIQRTQQEDSAVYLCASSWAPFTGELFFGEGSRLTVL.

This chain links TRBV6-5 with TRBJ1-6; D may be TRBD1 (5 bases). Looked up from germline, CDR1 is MNHEY and CDR2 is SVGAGI. V lost 2 bases and J 8 bases, leaving 16 bases between the germline ends. The CDR3 length is 16 residues. CDR3 nucleotide sequence: TGTGCCAGCAGTTACGGGGAAGGGCAGGGTTATTCACCCCTCCACTTT. This translates into CASSYGEGQGYSPLHF.

The V and J genes are TRBV6-5 and TRBJ2-7; TRBD2 matches at 8 bases. In germline, CDR1 is MNHEY, CDR2 SVGAGI. With V trimmed by 4 bases and J by 4 bases, 6 bases remained unmatched. The CDR3 contains 14 residues. CDR3 sequence reads: CASSLSGGLYEQYF. For the CDR3, the DNA is TGTGCCAGCAGTTTGTCGGGAGGGCTTTACGAGCAGTACTTC.

Comments on this clone: In the same sample, other DNA sequences code for this CDR3. The chain is built from TRBV29-1 and TRBJ1-2; 9 bases are a match to TRBD1. J gave up 4 bases and V 4 bases, and 4 bases lay outside the gene matches. The germline V gene has CDR1 SQVTM and CDR2 ANQGSEA. The length of the CDR3 is 13 residues. CDR3 sequence reads: CSVGTGGLYGYTF. The CDR3 DNA sequence: TGCAGCGTTGGAACAGGGGGCCTCTATGGCTACACCTTC.

The gene calls are TRBV6-6 and TRBJ2-3; 12 bases fit TRBD2. The CDR3 has 14 residues. Unmatched junction bases numbered 2, after V lost 6 bases and J lost 4 bases. CDR1 is MNHNY and CDR2 is SVGAGI in the germline V gene (reference sequence). The CDR3 loop reads CASSRLAGADTQYF. The DNA for the CDR3 is TGTGCCAGCAGCAGACTAGCGGGAGCAGATACGCAGTATTTT.

This clone appeared once. The chain carries TRBV18 and TRBJ2-7; possible D gene TRBD2, 5 bases. This CDR3 has 17 residues. Per germline, CDR1 KGHSH and CDR2 LQKENI. V lost 6 bases and J lost 0, with 21 bases in between. In DNA form, the CDR3 reads TGTGCCAGCTCGACTCTCGGGATAGCGAGTATCTCCTACGAGCAGTACTTC. It encodes CASSTLGIASISYEQYF.

J is TRBJ2-7 and V is TRBV6-5; D remains unclear. Trimming cost V 5 bases and J 3 bases, with 11 bases left between them. The CDR3 has 13 residues. Germline V gene data show CDR1 as MNHEY and CDR2 as SVGAGI. The CDR3 bases are TGTGCCAGCAGTGGTCAGACGGGCTACGAGCAGTACTTC. Protein product: CASSGQTGYEQYF.

V gene TRBV7-2 combines with J gene TRBJ2-5; 11 bases fit TRBD2. In germline, CDR1 is SGHTA, CDR2 FQGNSA. The CDR3 contains 16 residues. The junction had 12 bases not matched to a gene; V was cut back by 6 bases and J by 6 bases. CDR3: CASSSPGLAVGKTQYF. The CDR3 coding sequence is TGTGCCAGCAGTTCCCCGGGACTAGCGGTTGGGAAGACCCAGTACTTC.

V usage is TRBV6-5 and J usage is TRBJ1-4; D is possibly TRBD1 (5 bases). The germline V gene has CDR1 MNHEY and CDR2 SVGAGI. Deletions cut 0 bases from V and 3 bases from J, with 8 bases between. This CDR3 region has 15 residues. The CDR3 loop reads CASSYSWGANEKLFF. The DNA of the CDR3 is TGTGCCAGCAGTTACTCCTGGGGGGCTAATGAAAAACTGTTTTTT.

The chain combines TRBV5-4 with TRBJ1-1; a weak D match, TRBD1 (5 bases). This CDR3 is 15 amino acids long. The germline CDR1 and CDR2 sequences are SGHNT and YYREEE (reference sequence). V was clipped by 0 bases and J by 1 base, with 10 bases between them. The chain's CDR3 is CASSLGGVRNTEAFF. CDR3 in DNA: TGTGCCAGCAGCTTGGGGGGCGTCAGGAACACTGAAGCTTTCTTT.

The rearrangement uses TRBV7-9 and TRBJ1-2, with TRBD1 as a possible D gene (5 bases). Germline CDR1 SEHNR, CDR2 FQNEAQ (reference sequence). Trimming removed 5 bases at V and 7 bases at J, with 11 bases between. The CDR3 has 12 amino acids. CDR3 in amino acids: CASSPRDFGYTF. Written as DNA, the CDR3 is TGTGCCAGCAGCCCCAGGGATTTTGGCTACACCTTC.

This clone was seen a handful of times. This sequence joins TRBV27 and TRBJ1-4, with 10 positions matching TRBD1. This CDR3 is 17 amino acids long. Germline values: CDR1 MNHEY, CDR2 SMNVEV (reference sequence). J was trimmed by 6 bases and V by 5 bases; bases with no gene match: 12. The CDR3 region is CASSRRDRGWGYEKLFF. The DNA of the CDR3 is TGTGCCAGCAGTCGCCGGGACAGGGGTTGGGGATATGAAAAACTGTTTTTT.